This T cell receptor (beta chain) was observed in a study of long-term antiretroviral therapy in people with HIV. In each sample, roughly 1-11 million cryopreserved PBMC were present before DNA extraction. Trimming shortened V by 2 bases and J by 6 bases, and 19 bases separated the two germline ends. Germline V gene sequence: CDR1 SNHLY, CDR2 FYNNEI. The CDR3 totals 16 residues. An immunoSEQ assay, version v3.0, was performed at survey level. Researchers set sequencing to target roughly 40,000-55,000 T-cell genomes per sample. The data were produced by immunoSEQ multiplex PCR, yet TCRdb's version contains in-frame clones alone and is incomplete. The sample holds about 29,000 clones, roughly 96% seen once.

The sample here was unsorted PBMCs, taken 5.3 years after starting antiretroviral therapy. V is TRBV2 and J is TRBJ1-2, with D perhaps matching TRBD1 (6 bases). The receptor was derived from a man younger than 40 with HIV. Here the CDR3 DNA reads TGTGCCAGCAGTGAAAATCGGGGCGGGGGGCTGAATGGCTACACCTTC. It yields the protein CASSENRGGGLNGYTF.